A single sample gave rise to the 15 T cell receptor beta chains below, sequenced in a study of blood T cell repertoires in COVID-19. Repertoires were generated with immunoSEQ multiplex PCR, while TCRdb's copy carries only in-frame clones and drops some. The data hold 200,000 to 250,000 clones, with roughly 89% observed a single time. The sample taken for sequencing was PBMCs or T cells enriched from blood (not recorded which). The origin of the receptors is a young man who had been exposed to COVID-19.

This chain connects TRBV19 to TRBJ1-3, with D possibly being TRBD1 (6 bases). This CDR3 is 17 amino acids long. V lost 4 bases to trimming and J lost 0 bases, with 16 bases between them. CDR1 and CDR2 (germline): LNHDA, SQIVND (reference sequence). The CDR3 nucleotides read TGTGCCAGTAGTAGCCCTTTGGGGGGGGCCTCTGGAAACACCATATATTTT. This sequence encodes CASSSPLGGASGNTIYF.

CDR3 residues: CASMWTGGEETQYF. The CDR3 DNA is TGTGCCAGCATGTGGACCGGGGGTGAAGAGACCCAGTACTTC. The gene calls are TRBV3-1 (or the pseudogene TRBV3-2) and TRBJ2-5, with D possibly being TRBD2 (6 bases). With 7 bases removed from V and 3 bases from J, the gap between germline ends came to 15 bases. The CDR3 extends over 14 amino acids. Per the germline V gene, CDR1 is LGHDT and CDR2 is YNNKEL (reference sequence).

CDR3: CASSMTENEKLFF. CDR3 DNA: TGTGCCAGCAGTATGACAGAGAATGAAAAACTGTTTTTT. The genes are TRBV6-6 and TRBJ1-4, with D tentatively TRBD1 (5 bases). Trimming shortened V by 5 bases and J by 5 bases, and 9 bases separated the two germline ends. The germline gives CDR1 MNHNY, CDR2 SVGAGI (reference sequence). There are 13 residues in the CDR3.

This clone was seen once. The chain joins TRBV5-4 to TRBJ2-5; the D gene is possibly TRBD2 (5 bases). Germline lookup yields CDR1 SGHNT and CDR2 YYREEE (reference sequence). Trimming removed 3 bases at V and 3 bases at J, with 9 bases between. The CDR3 loop spans 13 amino acids. In DNA, the CDR3 is TGTGCCAGCAGCTATACGAGGGAAGAGACCCAGTACTTC. Translating it yields CASSYTREETQYF.

J is TRBJ2-7 and V is TRBV11-2, with D possibly matching TRBD1 (5 bases). The germline gives CDR1 SGHAT, CDR2 FQNNGV. The CDR3 is 13 amino acids. V lost 5 bases to trimming and J lost 2 bases, with 10 bases between them. The CDR3, as DNA: TGTGCCAGCAGCCTTGACAGCACCTACGAGCAGTACTTC. Translation: CASSLDSTYEQYF.

This sequence joins TRBV23-1 and TRBJ1-2, with TRBD1 identical over 9 bases. TRBV23-1 is designated an ORF whose function remains uncertain. V shed 4 bases, J shed 7 bases, and the junction held 7 bases outside the gene matches. The CDR3 has 14 amino acids. The CDR3 nucleotides are TGCGCCAGCAGTCGCAAACAGGGGGCGAGTGGCTACACCTTC. Amino acid sequence: CASSRKQGASGYTF.

This chain uses TRBV7-9 with TRBJ2-5; 15 bases align to TRBD2. Germline V gene data show CDR1 as SEHNR and CDR2 as FQNEAQ (reference sequence). V was clipped by 5 bases and J by 0 bases; unmatched bases: 7. This CDR3 comprises 18 residues. The CDR3, as DNA: TGTGCCAGCAGCCTCGGGACTAGCGGGGGGCAGTACCAAGAGACCCAGTACTTC. It is translated as CASSLGTSGGQYQETQYF.

This clone has just one count. The CDR3 coding sequence is TGTGCCTGGAGTGTATTTGGGGGGGCCTCAGAGACCCAGTACTTC. Translation: CAWSVFGGASETQYF. The chain recombines TRBV30 with TRBJ2-5; D possibly corresponds to TRBD2 (7 bases). The CDR3 has 15 residues. Germline V gives CDR1 GTSNPN, CDR2 SVGIG (reference sequence). Trimming took 0 bases from V and 4 from J, leaving 15 bases between them.

The genes are TRBV6-2 or TRBV6-3 and TRBJ1-2; the D is unclear. The CDR3 totals 14 residues. Per the germline V gene, CDR1 is MNHEY and CDR2 is SVGEGT. V shed 6 bases and J shed 5 bases, with 16 bases lying between them. The CDR3 loop reads CASSKGGPPYGYTF. The CDR3 DNA is TGTGCCAGCAGCAAAGGCGGGCCCCCTTATGGCTACACCTTC.

The rearrangement links TRBV6-5 to TRBJ1-5; D is unclear. Per germline, CDR1 MNHEY and CDR2 SVGAGI. The CDR3 has 15 residues. The V and J ends lost 6 bases and 0 bases respectively, with 12 bases between them. In DNA form, the CDR3 reads TGTGCCAGCAGCCAACAGCTTTATAGCAATCAGCCCCAGCATTTT. Translated, it gives CASSQQLYSNQPQHF.

The gene calls are TRBV14 and TRBJ1-3; D remains unclear. V lost 1 base, J lost 3 bases, and 16 bases lay in between. The CDR3 has 17 residues. Germline V lookup: CDR1 SGHDN, CDR2 FVKESK. CDR3 in amino acids: CASSQVRSGAGGNTIYF. CDR3 bases: TGTGCCAGCAGCCAAGTCCGAAGCGGAGCGGGTGGAAACACCATATATTTT.

This clone was picked up one time. V usage is TRBV5-1 and J usage is TRBJ2-3; perhaps TRBD2 as D (5 bases). Deletions cut 1 base from V and 3 bases from J, with 12 bases between. This CDR3 contains 15 residues. Germline-derived CDR1 and CDR2 are SGHRS and YFSETQ. CDR3 nucleotide sequence: TGCGCCAGCAGCTTGTACGGGGAAGGTACAGATACGCAGTATTTT. Amino acids: CASSLYGEGTDTQYF.

The chain links TRBV6-2 or TRBV6-3 to TRBJ2-1; TRBD2 aligns across 7 bases. V gave up 2 bases and J gave up 0 bases; unmatched junction bases: 1. The CDR3 spans 15 residues. The germline V gene encodes CDR1 MNHEY and CDR2 SVGEGT. The CDR3, as DNA: TGTGCCAGCAGTTACCGGACTAGCTCCTACAATGAGCAGTTCTTC. This encodes CASSYRTSSYNEQFF.

J is TRBJ1-3 and V is TRBV15, with D tentatively TRBD1 (5 bases). The CDR3 runs 15 residues. V was cut by 2 bases and J by 0 bases, with 8 bases left in between. Germline lookup yields CDR1 LNHNV and CDR2 YYDKDF (reference sequence). The CDR3 is CATSRPDISGNTIYF. In DNA, the CDR3 is TGTGCCACCAGCAGACCGGACATCTCTGGAAACACCATATATTTT.

The rearrangement joins TRBV3-1 (or the pseudogene TRBV3-2) to TRBJ1-1, with D tentatively TRBD1 (6 bases). V lost 11 bases, J lost 1 base, and 17 bases lay in between. Germline loops: CDR1 LGHDT, CDR2 YNNKEL (reference sequence). CDR3 length equals 14 residues. The CDR3 DNA reads as TGTGCCGCCCAAGGGGGGGCGGGGAACACTGAAGCTTTCTTT. It specifies CAAQGGAGNTEAFF.